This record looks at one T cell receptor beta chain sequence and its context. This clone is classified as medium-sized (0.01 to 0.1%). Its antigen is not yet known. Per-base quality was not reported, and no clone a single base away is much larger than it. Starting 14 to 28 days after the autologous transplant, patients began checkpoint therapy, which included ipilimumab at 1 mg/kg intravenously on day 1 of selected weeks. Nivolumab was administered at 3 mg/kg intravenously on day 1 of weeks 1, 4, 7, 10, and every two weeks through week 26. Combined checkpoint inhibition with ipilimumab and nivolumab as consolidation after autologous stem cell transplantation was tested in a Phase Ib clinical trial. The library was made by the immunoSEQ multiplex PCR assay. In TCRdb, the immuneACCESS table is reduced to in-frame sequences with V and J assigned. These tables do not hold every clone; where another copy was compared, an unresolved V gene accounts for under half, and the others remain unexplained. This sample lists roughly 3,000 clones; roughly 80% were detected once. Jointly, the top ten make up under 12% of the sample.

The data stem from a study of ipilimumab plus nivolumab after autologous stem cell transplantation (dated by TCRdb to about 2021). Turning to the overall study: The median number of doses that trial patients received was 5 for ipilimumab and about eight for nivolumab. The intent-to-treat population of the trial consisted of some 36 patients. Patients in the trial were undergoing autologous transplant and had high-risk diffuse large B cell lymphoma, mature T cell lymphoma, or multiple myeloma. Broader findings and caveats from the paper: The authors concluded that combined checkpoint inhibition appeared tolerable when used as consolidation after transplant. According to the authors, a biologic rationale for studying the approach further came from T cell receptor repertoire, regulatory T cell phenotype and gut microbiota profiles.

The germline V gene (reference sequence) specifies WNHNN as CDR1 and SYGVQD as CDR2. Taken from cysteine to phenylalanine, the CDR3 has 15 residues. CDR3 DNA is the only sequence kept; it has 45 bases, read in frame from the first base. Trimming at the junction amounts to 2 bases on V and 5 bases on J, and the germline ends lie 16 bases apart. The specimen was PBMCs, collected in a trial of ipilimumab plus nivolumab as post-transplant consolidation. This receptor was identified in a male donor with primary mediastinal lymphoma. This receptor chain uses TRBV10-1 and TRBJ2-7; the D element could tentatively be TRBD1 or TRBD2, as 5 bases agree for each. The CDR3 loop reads CASSEAPGTWDEQYF. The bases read TGCGCCAGCAGTGAGGCACCCGGGACCTGGGACGAGCAGTACTTC.